These T cell receptor beta chains were read from a single sample in a study of shared clonotypes between healthy human individuals. The protocol was immunoSEQ multiplex PCR, while the TCRdb copy is restricted to in-frame clones and leaves out a portion. This sample has approximately 340,000 clones, with around 72% found just once. The sequenced sample was memory CD4+ T cells sorted from blood. The receptors here all came from a man aged 30 to 45 in good health. The CDR3 runs from the conserved cysteine through the conserved F or W. A D gene is named only where the DNA matches it firmly. Clone sizes are given selectively: once, few, many, or a class where the clone is expanded.

TRBD1,TRBJ2-7,TRBV4-3,once,TGCGCCAGCAGCCAAGATAACAGGGGCTACGAGCAGTACTTC,CASSQDNRGYEQYF
.,TRBJ1-5,TRBV10-2,.,TGCGCCAGCAGGGCGGACAGCGGAGGGAATCAGCCCCAGCATTTT,CASRADSGGNQPQHF
TRBD2,TRBJ2-1,TRBV2,.,TGTGCCAGCAGTGCCCCCGGGACTAGCGGGATTTGGTTCGATGAGCAGTTCTTC,CASSAPGTSGIWFDEQFF
.,TRBJ2-1,TRBV11-1,.,TGTGCCAGCAGCCCTAGGAGCTCCTACAATGAGCAGTTCTTC,CASSPRSSYNEQFF
TRBD2,TRBJ2-1,TRBV7-9,few,TGTGCCAGCAGCTCCCGACCCGGGACTAGGACTTTCAATGAGCAGTTCTTC,CASSSRPGTRTFNEQFF
.,TRBJ2-7,TRBV18,few,TGTGCCAGCTCACCGACCGCAGACTACGAGCAGTACTTC,CASSPTADYEQYF
TRBD1,TRBJ1-1,TRBV6-1,.,TGTGCCAGCAGTTTACCGGGACAGGTGAACACTGAAGCTTTCTTT,CASSLPGQVNTEAFF
TRBD1,TRBJ2-1,TRBV19,few,TGTGCCACCGTTCGACAGGGGGCGGGTGAGCAGTTCTTC,CATVRQGAGEQFF
TRBD2,TRBJ2-5,TRBV14,.,TGTGCCAGCAGCCCTCCCCTACTAGCGGGAGGTTGGGAGACCCAGTACTTC,CASSPPLLAGGWETQYF
.,TRBJ2-4,TRBV5-4,.,TGTGCCAGCAGCGATGGCCCCGACAGGGAGGACATTCAGTACTTC,CASSDGPDREDIQYF
.,TRBJ1-2,TRBV29-1,few,TGCAGCGTGTTTGGGGGGCAGGGTTATGGCTACACCTTC,CSVFGGQGYGYTF
TRBD1,TRBJ2-7,TRBV6-1,.,TGTGCCAGCAGTGTGGGGTACAGGGGGGACGAGCAGTACTTC,CASSVGYRGDEQYF
.,TRBJ2-4,TRBV18,.,TGTGCCAGCTCCTCGGAGATCGCCAAAAACATTCAGTACTTC,CASSSEIAKNIQYF
TRBD1,TRBJ2-1,TRBV29-1,.,TGCAGCGCCGGCTCTCGGACAGGGTTGAATGAGCAGTTCTTC,CSAGSRTGLNEQFF
.,TRBJ2-7,TRBV7-8,many,TGTGCCAGCAGCTGGGCAGGGGCAGGGTACGAGCAGTACTTC,CASSWAGAGYEQYF
.,TRBJ1-3,TRBV5-1,.,TGCGCCAGCAGGGCAATGCAGGACTCTGGAAACACCATATATTTT,CASRAMQDSGNTIYF
.,TRBJ2-2,TRBV27,.,TGTGCCAGCAGTTTTCGATTTCTACAGGGTAACGGGGAGCTGTTTTTT,CASSFRFLQGNGELFF
.,TRBJ1-5,TRBV2,.,TGTGCCAGCAGTGATCTCCGGGGTCAGCCCCAGCATTTT,CASSDLRGQPQHF
.,TRBJ1-5,TRBV4-1,.,TGCGCCAGCACGGTAAATCAGCCCCAGCATTTT,CASTVNQPQHF
TRBD2,TRBJ2-3,TRBV10-2,.,TGCGCCAGCATCCCAACGACTAGCGGGAGAGGGGCAGATACGCAGTATTTT,CASIPTTSGRGADTQYF
.,TRBJ2-3,TRBV5-6,.,TGTGCCAGCAGCTTGGCCGGACGGCGGTCGACAGATACGCAGTATTTT,CASSLAGRRSTDTQYF
.,TRBJ1-2,TRBV6-1,.,TGTGCCAGCAACCCAGAGGATTATGGCTACACCTTC,CASNPEDYGYTF
.,TRBJ1-1,TRBV5-1,.,TGCGCCAGCAGCCTAATGGGGAACACTGAAGCTTTCTTT,CASSLMGNTEAFF
TRBD1,TRBJ2-3,TRBV27,.,TGTGCCAGCAGTCGCCGGACAGGGGGATATACGCAGTATTTT,CASSRRTGGYTQYF
.,TRBJ1-5,TRBV27,.,TGTGCCAGCAGTTTATATCAGCCCCAGCATTTT,CASSLYQPQHF
.,TRBJ1-5,TRBV2,.,TGTGCCAGCAGTGAAGCAGGGTATGGCAATCAGCCCCAGCATTTT,CASSEAGYGNQPQHF
TRBD2,TRBJ2-5,TRBV14,once,TGTGCCAGCAGCCCGACTAGCTTTGAGACCCAGTACTTC,CASSPTSFETQYF
.,TRBJ1-4,TRBV7-2,.,TGTGCCAGCAGCTTAGTTACAGGGAGTCGGGAAAAACTGTTTTTT,CASSLVTGSREKLFF
.,TRBJ2-2,TRBV14,.,TGTGCCAGCAGCCAGTTCCCACGGCTAGCGCCAAACACCGGGGAGCTGTTTTTT,CASSQFPRLAPNTGELFF
.,TRBJ2-6,TRBV15,.,TGTGCCACCTCAACAGACGGGGCTGGGGCCAACGTCCTGACTTTC,CATSTDGAGANVLTF
.,TRBJ1-5,TRBV10-2,.,TGCGCCACAGGATTCAGGAGCAATCAGCCCCAGCATTTT,CATGFRSNQPQHF
TRBD2,TRBJ2-1,TRBV7-8,.,TGTGCCAGCAGCTTAGCAAGTTCGGGACTAAATTCAGATGAGCAGTTCTTC,CASSLASSGLNSDEQFF
.,TRBJ1-2,TRBV4-3,.,TGCGCCAGCAGCCAAAGGATAGCAGGGGCCGGCTACACCTTC,CASSQRIAGAGYTF
.,TRBJ2-6,TRBV7-6,.,TGTGCCAGCAGACAGACCGGGGCCAACGTCCTGACTTTC,CASRQTGANVLTF
.,TRBJ2-7,TRBV2,.,TGTGCCAGCAGTCCGGCAGACTCCTACGAGCAGTACTTC,CASSPADSYEQYF
TRBD1,TRBJ1-2,TRBV14,.,TGTGCCAGCAGCCAGGACAGGGCGGCTGGCTACACCTTC,CASSQDRAAGYTF
.,TRBJ2-1,TRBV7-2,few,TGTGCCAGCAGCCCGTTGACTGTGCCGCGTAGGAGTGAGCAGTTCTTC,CASSPLTVPRRSEQFF
.,TRBJ1-2,TRBV4-2,.,TGTGCCAGCAGCCAAGGGATCAATTTCGGGAGTCCTAACTATGGCTACACCTTC,CASSQGINFGSPNYGYTF
.,TRBJ1-1,TRBV5-6,.,TGTGCCAGCAGCTTGGATAGGGGAGGTATGAACACTGAAGCTTTCTTT,CASSLDRGGMNTEAFF
.,TRBJ1-5,TRBV5-6,.,TGTGCCAGCAGCTTCAAGGGAAGCAATCAGCCCCAGCATTTT,CASSFKGSNQPQHF
.,TRBJ2-7,TRBV15,.,TGTGCCACCAGCATGGGACTGAAAACCTACGAGCAGTACTTC,CATSMGLKTYEQYF
TRBD1,TRBJ1-5,TRBV15,once,TGTGCCACCAGCGAGGACGGGGACAGCCAGCATTTT,CATSEDGDSQHF
.,TRBJ1-4,TRBV5-1,.,TGCGCCAGCAGCCCGACAGAGCCAAACGAAAAACTGTTTTTT,CASSPTEPNEKLFF
TRBD1,TRBJ2-5,TRBV5-1,.,TGCGCCAGCAGCCCGGTCCCGGGACAGGGGGAGAGGGAGACCCAGTACTTC,CASSPVPGQGERETQYF
.,TRBJ2-7,TRBV18,.,TGTGCCAGCTCACCAGGGGCGGCCTACGAGCAGTACTTC,CASSPGAAYEQYF
.,TRBJ2-7,TRBV5-1,.,.,CASSFGSGSENTAF
TRBD2,TRBJ2-7,TRBV28,.,TGTGCCACCTTAGCGGGAGTGTACTACGAGCAGTACTTC,CATLAGVYYEQYF
.,TRBJ2-7,TRBV7-9,.,TGTGCCAGACCCTACCATCGGGACGGAGGGAGTAGGTCCTACGAGCAGTACTTC,CARPYHRDGGSRSYEQYF
TRBD1,TRBJ2-1,TRBV7-9,once,TGTGCCAGCAGCTTATATGGGACAGGGCAGAACAATGAGCAGTTCTTC,CASSLYGTGQNNEQFF
TRBD1,TRBJ2-2,TRBV5-4,.,TGTGCCAGCACCCCCGCACAGGGGAGCCGCACCGGGGAGCTGTTTTTT,CASTPAQGSRTGELFF
.,TRBJ2-5,TRBV5-4,.,TGTGCCAGCAGCTTCGGGCTTAACCAGGAGGTTCAAGAGACCCAGTACTTC,CASSFGLNQEVQETQYF
.,TRBJ1-4,TRBV9,.,TGTGCCAGCAGCGTAGCTCCCACTGGGGGTGAAAAACTGTTTTTT,CASSVAPTGGEKLFF
.,TRBJ2-2,TRBV10-3,.,TGTGCCATCAGCGGCGCCCGGTTGGACACCGGGGAGCTGTTTTTT,CAISGARLDTGELFF
TRBD2,TRBJ2-1,TRBV11-3,.,TGTGCCAGCAGCTCGGGACGACTAGCGGGTAACAATGAGCAGTTCTTC,CASSSGRLAGNNEQFF
.,TRBJ1-2,TRBV2,.,TGTGCCAGCAGTGAGGGCGGGGATAACTATGGCTACACCTTC,CASSEGGDNYGYTF
.,TRBJ1-1,TRBV5-1,few,TGCGCCAGCAGCCAGCTAGGATTGAACACTGAAGCTTTCTTT,CASSQLGLNTEAFF
.,TRBJ2-7,TRBV11-2,.,TGTGCCAGCAGCCCGAAGAACTCCTACGAGCAGTACTTC,CASSPKNSYEQYF
.,TRBJ2-1,TRBV9,.,TGTGCCAGCAGCGAGGGGGTTAGCTCCTACAATGAGCAGTTCTTC,CASSEGVSSYNEQFF
TRBD2,TRBJ2-3,TRBV2,.,TGTGCCAGCAGCGTCCCCACTAGCGGGAGAGTGAGAGATACGCAGTATTTT,CASSVPTSGRVRDTQYF
TRBD1,TRBJ1-4,TRBV4-1,.,TGCGCCAGCAGCCAAAAAACTAAGGGGGCTGTGGTAGAAAAACTGTTTTTT,CASSQKTKGAVVEKLFF